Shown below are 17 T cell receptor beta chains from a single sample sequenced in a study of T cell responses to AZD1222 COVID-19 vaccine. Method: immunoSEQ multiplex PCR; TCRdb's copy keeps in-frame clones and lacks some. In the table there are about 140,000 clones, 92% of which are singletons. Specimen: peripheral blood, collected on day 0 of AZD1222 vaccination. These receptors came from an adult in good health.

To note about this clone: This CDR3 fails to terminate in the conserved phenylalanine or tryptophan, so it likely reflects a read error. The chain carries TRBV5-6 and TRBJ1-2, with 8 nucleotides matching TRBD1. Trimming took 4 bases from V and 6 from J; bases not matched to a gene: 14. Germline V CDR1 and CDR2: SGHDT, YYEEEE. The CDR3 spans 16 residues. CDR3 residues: CASSGFIGQGRNGYTL. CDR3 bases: TGTGCCAGCAGCGGGTTCATCGGACAGGGTAGGAATGGCTACACCCTC.

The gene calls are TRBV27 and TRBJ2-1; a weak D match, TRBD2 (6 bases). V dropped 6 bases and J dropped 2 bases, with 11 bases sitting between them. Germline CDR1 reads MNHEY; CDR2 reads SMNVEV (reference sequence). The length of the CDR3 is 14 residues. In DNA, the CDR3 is TGTGCCAGCAGGGTGGGAGGAGCCTACAATGAGCAGTTCTTC. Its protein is CASRVGGAYNEQFF.

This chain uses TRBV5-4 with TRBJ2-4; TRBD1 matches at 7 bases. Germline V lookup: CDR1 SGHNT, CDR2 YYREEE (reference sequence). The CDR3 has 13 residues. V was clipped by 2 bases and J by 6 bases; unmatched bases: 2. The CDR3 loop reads CASSFDRVNIQYF. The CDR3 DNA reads TGTGCCAGCAGCTTCGACAGGGTAAACATTCAGTACTTC.

The CDR3 loop reads CASSFQPSGGGGSYEQYF. In DNA form, the CDR3 reads TGTGCCAGCAGTTTCCAACCCTCCGGTGGTGGAGGAAGCTACGAGCAGTACTTC. The chain couples TRBV27 to TRBJ2-7; D possibly corresponds to TRBD2 (5 bases). CDR3 length equals 18 residues. Germline CDR1 reads MNHEY; CDR2 reads SMNVEV (reference sequence). The V end was cut by 3 bases, the J end by 3 bases, with 24 bases between.

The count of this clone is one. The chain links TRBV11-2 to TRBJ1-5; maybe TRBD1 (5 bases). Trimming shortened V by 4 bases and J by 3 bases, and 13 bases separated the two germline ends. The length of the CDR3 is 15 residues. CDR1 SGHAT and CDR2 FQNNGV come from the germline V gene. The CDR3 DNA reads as TGTGCCAGCAGCTCCAAAACAGGCTTCAATCAGCCCCAGCATTTT. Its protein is CASSSKTGFNQPQHF.

This CDR3 is CASSSAGGPGGELFF. The CDR3 nucleotides read TGTGCCAGCAGCTCAGCGGGGGGGCCAGGCGGGGAGCTGTTTTTT. The rearrangement uses TRBV11-3 and TRBJ2-2; TRBD2 aligns across 10 bases. This CDR3 spans 15 amino acids. Germline assignment: CDR1 SGHNT and CDR2 YENEEA. The J segment lost 7 bases and the V segment lost 4 bases, leaving 6 bases of the junction unmatched.

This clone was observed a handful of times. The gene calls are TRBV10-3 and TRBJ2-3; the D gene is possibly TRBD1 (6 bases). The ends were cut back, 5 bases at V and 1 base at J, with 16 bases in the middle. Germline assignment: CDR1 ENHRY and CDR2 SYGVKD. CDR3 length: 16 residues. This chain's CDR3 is CAISQPQGSGTDTQYF. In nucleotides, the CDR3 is TGTGCCATCAGTCAGCCACAGGGTTCCGGCACAGATACGCAGTATTTT.

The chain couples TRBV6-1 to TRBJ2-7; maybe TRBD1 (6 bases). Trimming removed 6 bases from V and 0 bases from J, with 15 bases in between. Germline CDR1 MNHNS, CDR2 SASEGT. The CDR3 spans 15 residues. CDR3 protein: CASSHRTGFSYEQYF. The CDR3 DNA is TGTGCCAGCAGCCACCGCACAGGGTTCTCCTACGAGCAGTACTTC.

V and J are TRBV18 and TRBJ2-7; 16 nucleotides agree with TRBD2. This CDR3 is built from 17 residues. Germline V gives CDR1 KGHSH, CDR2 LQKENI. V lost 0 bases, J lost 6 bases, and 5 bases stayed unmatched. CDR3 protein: CASSPPGLAGGAGEQYF. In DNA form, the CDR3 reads TGTGCCAGCTCACCACCGGGACTAGCGGGAGGGGCTGGCGAGCAGTACTTC.

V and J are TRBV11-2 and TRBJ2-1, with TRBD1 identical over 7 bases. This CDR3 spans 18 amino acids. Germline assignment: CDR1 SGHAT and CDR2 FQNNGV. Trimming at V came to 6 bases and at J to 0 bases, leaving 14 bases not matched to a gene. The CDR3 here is CASRGLRGQPLSYNEQFF. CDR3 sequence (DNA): TGTGCCAGCAGGGGTCTGAGGGGGCAGCCGCTCTCCTACAATGAGCAGTTCTTC.

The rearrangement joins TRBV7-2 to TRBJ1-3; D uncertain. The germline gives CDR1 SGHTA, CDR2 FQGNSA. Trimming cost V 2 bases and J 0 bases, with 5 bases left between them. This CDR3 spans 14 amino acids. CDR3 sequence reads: CASSLQSSGNTIYF. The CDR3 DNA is TGTGCCAGCAGCTTACAGAGCTCTGGAAACACCATATATTTT.

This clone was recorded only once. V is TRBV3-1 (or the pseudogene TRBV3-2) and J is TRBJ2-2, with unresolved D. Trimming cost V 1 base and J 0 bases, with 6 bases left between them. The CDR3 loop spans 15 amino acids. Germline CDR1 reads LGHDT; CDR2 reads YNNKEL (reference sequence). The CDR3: CASSQAKANTGELFF. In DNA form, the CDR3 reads TGTGCCAGCAGCCAAGCGAAGGCGAACACCGGGGAGCTGTTTTTT.

Written as DNA, the CDR3 is TGTGCCAGCAGCGTAGACAGTTCCTCTGGAAACACCATATATTTT. Its translation: CASSVDSSSGNTIYF. The chain combines TRBV9 with TRBJ1-3; no definite D call. CDR1 SGDLS and CDR2 YYNGEE come from the germline V gene. V gave up 0 bases and J gave up 0 bases, with 7 bases separating them. This CDR3 has 15 residues.

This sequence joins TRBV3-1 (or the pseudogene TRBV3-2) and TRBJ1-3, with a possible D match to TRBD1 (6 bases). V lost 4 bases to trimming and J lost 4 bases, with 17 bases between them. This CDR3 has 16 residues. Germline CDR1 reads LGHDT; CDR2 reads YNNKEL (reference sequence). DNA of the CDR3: TGTGCCAGCAGCCTTACGGGACACTCACGGGGAAACACCATATATTTT. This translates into CASSLTGHSRGNTIYF.

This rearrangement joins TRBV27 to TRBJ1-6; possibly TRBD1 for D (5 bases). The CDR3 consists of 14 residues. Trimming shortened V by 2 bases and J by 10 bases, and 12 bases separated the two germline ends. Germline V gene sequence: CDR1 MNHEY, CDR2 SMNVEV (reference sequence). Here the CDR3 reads CASSLRSGNSPLHF. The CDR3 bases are TGTGCCAGCAGTTTAAGGTCAGGGAACTCACCCCTCCACTTT.

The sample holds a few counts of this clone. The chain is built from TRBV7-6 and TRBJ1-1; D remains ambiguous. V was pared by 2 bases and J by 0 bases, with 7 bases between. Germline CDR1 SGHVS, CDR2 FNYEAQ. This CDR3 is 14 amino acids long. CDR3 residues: CASSLSRLNTEAFF. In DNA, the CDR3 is TGTGCCAGCAGCTTAAGCAGGTTGAACACTGAAGCTTTCTTT.

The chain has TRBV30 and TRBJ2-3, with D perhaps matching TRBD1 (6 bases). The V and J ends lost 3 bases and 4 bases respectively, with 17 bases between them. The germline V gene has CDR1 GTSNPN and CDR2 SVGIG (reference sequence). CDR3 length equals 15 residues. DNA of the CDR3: TGTGCCTGGAGGACAAGGGGGTTCGCGGCAGATACGCAGTATTTT. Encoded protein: CAWRTRGFAADTQYF.